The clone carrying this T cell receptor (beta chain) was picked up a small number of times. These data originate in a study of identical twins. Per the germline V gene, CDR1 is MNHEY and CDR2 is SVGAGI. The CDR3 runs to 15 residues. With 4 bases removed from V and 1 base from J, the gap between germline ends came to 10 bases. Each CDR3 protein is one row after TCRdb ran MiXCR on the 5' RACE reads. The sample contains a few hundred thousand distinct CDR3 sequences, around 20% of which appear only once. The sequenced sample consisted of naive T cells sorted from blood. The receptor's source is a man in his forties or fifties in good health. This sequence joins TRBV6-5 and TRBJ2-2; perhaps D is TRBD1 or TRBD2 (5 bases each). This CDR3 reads CASSFGTKNTGELFF. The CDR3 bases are TGTGCCAGCAGTTTCGGGACGAAGAACACCGGGGAGCTGTTTTTT.